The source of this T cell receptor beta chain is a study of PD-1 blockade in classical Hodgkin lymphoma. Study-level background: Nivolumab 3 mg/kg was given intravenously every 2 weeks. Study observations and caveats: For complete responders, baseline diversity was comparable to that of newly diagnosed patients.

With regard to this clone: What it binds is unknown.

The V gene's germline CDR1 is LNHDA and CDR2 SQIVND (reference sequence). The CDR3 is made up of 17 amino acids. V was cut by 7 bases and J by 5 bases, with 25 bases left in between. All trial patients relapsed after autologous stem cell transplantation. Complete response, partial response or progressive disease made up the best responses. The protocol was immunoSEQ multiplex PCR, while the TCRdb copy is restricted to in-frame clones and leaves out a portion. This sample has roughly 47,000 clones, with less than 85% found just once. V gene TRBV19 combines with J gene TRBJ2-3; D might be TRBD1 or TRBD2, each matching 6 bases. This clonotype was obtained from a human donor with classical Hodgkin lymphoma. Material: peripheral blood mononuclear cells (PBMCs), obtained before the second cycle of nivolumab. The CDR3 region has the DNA TGTGCCAGTAAGTCGGTCGGGGGCGGCCCTATCGGAGATACGCAGTATTTT. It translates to CASKSVGGGPIGDTQYF. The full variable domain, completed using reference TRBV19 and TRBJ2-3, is DGGITQSPKYLFRKEGQNVTLSCEQNLNHDAMYWYRQDPGQGLRLIYYSQIVNDFQKGDIAEGYSVSREKKESFPLTVTSAQKNPTAFYLCASKSVGGGPIGDTQYFGPGTRLTVL.